These 22 T cell receptor beta chains came from one sample sequenced in a study of blood T cells in healthy people across ages. PCR was performed a second time for about 7 to 11 cycles using a sample-barcoded 5' primer and a J-beta primer mix. Using its own MiXCR run on the 5' RACE reads, TCRdb lists one record per CDR3 protein. The sample shows 730,000 or so distinct CDR3 sequences, less than 45% of them seen only once. The sample consisted of blood. Receptor source: a man at least 80 years old in good health.

This clonotype occurred many times. This chain links TRBV5-5 with TRBJ2-1, with D perhaps matching TRBD1 (6 bases). This CDR3 contains 15 residues. Looked up from germline, CDR1 is SGHKS and CDR2 is YYEKEE (reference sequence). V was pared by 0 bases and J by 4 bases, with 11 bases between. For the CDR3, the DNA is TGTGCCAGCAGCTTGGTAGGGGGTGGGTACAATGAGCAGTTCTTC. Its translation: CASSLVGGGYNEQFF.

This clonotype was counted only a few times. A much larger clone lies one base from this, so it may be a read error. The chain links TRBV6-6 to TRBJ2-3; D is undetermined. Per germline, CDR1 MNHNY and CDR2 SVGAGI (reference sequence). V lost 6 bases and J 6 bases, leaving 10 bases between the germline ends. The CDR3 contains 12 residues. In nucleotides, the CDR3 is TGTGCCAGCAGGTATCTTCTGGATACGCAGTATTTT. Translated: CASRYLLDTQYF.

The J gene is TRBJ2-7, the V gene TRBV5-4; 9 nucleotides agree with TRBD1. The DNA end lines up better with TRBJ2-5; the J call may be wrong. Germline V CDR1 and CDR2: SGHNT, YYREEE (reference sequence). The length of the CDR3 is 15 residues. CDR3 DNA sequence: TGTGCCAGCAGCTTGCCCGGACAGGGGAGTGAGACCCAGTACTTC. It translates to CASSLPGQGSETQYF.

V is TRBV5-6 and J is TRBJ1-2; maybe TRBD1 (5 bases). Germline loops: CDR1 SGHDT, CDR2 YYEEEE. The CDR3 spans 15 residues. The V and J ends lost 1 base and 2 bases respectively, with 12 bases between them. CDR3 nucleotides: TGTGCCAGCAGCTTGTGGGCTCAGGGAAACTATGGCTACACCTTC. This gives the protein CASSLWAQGNYGYTF.

Remarks on this clonotype: Being one base from a much bigger clone, this may be a read error. The V and J genes are TRBV29-1 and TRBJ2-5; D ambiguous. The germline V gene encodes CDR1 SQVTM and CDR2 ANQGSEA. The CDR3 consists of 11 residues. Deletions cut 7 bases from V and 6 bases from J, with 12 bases between. The CDR3: CSGEKQQTQYF. The CDR3 bases are TGCAGCGGTGAGAAACAACAGACCCAGTACTTC.

This clonotype was counted between two and nine times. The chain joins TRBV12-3 or TRBV12-4 to TRBJ1-1; D is undetermined. V gave up 3 bases and J gave up 4 bases, with 9 bases separating them. This CDR3 spans 13 amino acids. The CDR3 region is CASSFREGTEAFF. The DNA for the CDR3 is TGTGCCAGCAGTTTTAGGGAGGGCACTGAAGCTTTCTTT.

This clonotype was counted at least ten times. The chain uses TRBV4-2 and TRBJ2-6; 7 bases are a match to TRBD1. The CDR3 covers 18 residues. The junction had 7 bases not matched to a gene; V was cut back by 1 base and J by 1 base. Germline V gene data show CDR1 as LGHNA and CDR2 as YNFKEQ. CDR3: CASSQGRQGTSGANVLTF. DNA of the CDR3: TGTGCCAGCAGCCAAGGTCGACAGGGAACATCTGGGGCCAACGTCCTGACTTTC.

The chain carries TRBV6-1 and TRBJ2-3; a possible D gene is TRBD1 (5 bases). V was clipped by 2 bases and J by 2 bases, with 17 bases between them. The germline gives CDR1 MNHNS, CDR2 SASEGT. The CDR3 is made up of 17 amino acids. DNA of the CDR3: TGTGCCAGCAGTGAAATCATTTGGGGCAGCTCCACAGATACGCAGTATTTT. Its protein product is CASSEIIWGSSTDTQYF.

This clonotype was detected a few times. The chain carries TRBV30 and TRBJ2-7; maybe TRBD2 (5 bases). V was pared by 5 bases and J by 0 bases, with 17 bases between. The CDR3 length is 15 residues. The V gene's germline CDR1 is GTSNPN and CDR2 SVGIG (reference sequence). CDR3 nucleotides: TGTGCCTGGCACCTAGCTGGCCATTCCTCCTACGAGCAGTACTTC. This codes for CAWHLAGHSSYEQYF.

This clonotype has a count of ten or more. V usage is TRBV28 and J usage is TRBJ2-7; 10 bases line up with TRBD1. CDR1 is MDHEN and CDR2 is SYDVKM in the germline V gene. CDR3 length equals 16 residues. The V and J ends lost 6 bases and 0 bases, in that order; junction bases with no gene match: 8. CDR3 sequence: CASSTSGQGFSYEQYF. Written as DNA, the CDR3 is TGTGCCAGCAGCACCTCGGGACAGGGGTTCTCCTACGAGCAGTACTTC.

This rearrangement joins TRBV7-2 to TRBJ2-5; weak D call: TRBD2 (7 bases). The CDR3 spans 15 residues. Germline values: CDR1 SGHTA, CDR2 FQGNSA. Between the trimmed V and J ends, which lost 4 bases and 7 bases, there was a span of 19 bases. This chain's CDR3 is CASSSEGEGDGTQYF. The DNA for the CDR3 is TGTGCCAGCAGCTCAGAAGGGGAGGGGGATGGGACCCAGTACTTC.

This sequence joins TRBV29-1 and TRBJ2-7, with D unresolved. Looked up from germline, CDR1 is SQVTM and CDR2 is ANQGSEA. Trimming removed 0 bases at V and 7 bases at J, with 10 bases between. This CDR3 has 12 amino acids. CDR3 loop: CSVEDHPEEQYF. The DNA for the CDR3 is TGCAGCGTTGAAGATCATCCAGAGGAGCAGTACTTC.

This clonotype turned up a few times. This chain uses TRBV2 with TRBJ1-4, with a weak D call TRBD1 (6 bases). V lost 4 bases and J lost 7, with 13 bases in between. Germline V gene lookup returns CDR1 SNHLY and CDR2 FYNNEI. This CDR3 is 14 amino acids long. CDR3 amino acids: CASSAGVGGEKLFF. In DNA, the CDR3 is TGTGCCAGCAGTGCAGGGGTTGGTGGTGAAAAACTGTTTTTT.

There are a few counts of this clonotype. This chain links TRBV7-2 with TRBJ1-4, with TRBD1 as a possible D gene (5 bases). This CDR3 contains 15 residues. Per the germline V gene, CDR1 is SGHTA and CDR2 is FQGNSA. Trimming removed 2 bases at V and 0 bases at J, with 7 bases between. Written as DNA, the CDR3 is TGTGCCAGCAGCTTAATGACAGCAACTAATGAAAAACTGTTTTTT. Protein product: CASSLMTATNEKLFF.

This clonotype was recorded a few times. V and J are TRBV6-1 and TRBJ2-7; the D gene could be TRBD1 or TRBD2 (5 bases each). The germline gives CDR1 MNHNS, CDR2 SASEGT. The germline V and J ends were trimmed by 8 bases and 1 base, with 12 bases remaining between them. The CDR3 consists of 13 residues. The CDR3 reads CASVLGVSYEQYF. Here the CDR3 DNA reads TGTGCCAGCGTTTTGGGGGTATCCTACGAGCAGTACTTC.

This clonotype was seen only once. V is TRBV7-2 and J is TRBJ2-5; D remains unclear. Germline lookup yields CDR1 SGHTA and CDR2 FQGNSA. The CDR3 length is 14 residues. V gave up 2 bases and J gave up 1 base, with 8 bases separating them. CDR3 residues: CASSLSICQETQYF. CDR3 nucleotide sequence: TGTGCCAGCAGCTTATCAATTTGCCAAGAGACCCAGTACTTC.

The chain recombines TRBV7-3 with TRBJ2-1; possibly TRBD1 for D (5 bases). The V gene lost 5 bases and the J gene lost 0 bases, with 14 bases spanning the gap. The CDR3 runs 16 residues. CDR1 is SGHTA, CDR2 FQGTGA, per germline. The DNA for the CDR3 is TGTGCCAGCAGCAAAGGGGCCGCCAGCTCCTACAATGAGCAGTTCTTC. This codes for CASSKGAASSYNEQFF.

This clonotype was seen more than once but under ten times. The chain couples TRBV7-9 to TRBJ1-5; the D is unclear. CDR1 SEHNR and CDR2 FQNEAQ come from the germline V gene (reference sequence). V was pared by 3 bases and J by 8 bases, with 8 bases between. This CDR3 region has 12 residues. The CDR3 loop reads CASSFGAEPQHF. The CDR3 nucleotides are TGTGCCAGCAGCTTTGGAGCAGAGCCCCAGCATTTT.

This clonotype was counted a few times. V and J are TRBV6-2 or TRBV6-3 and TRBJ2-3; D is uncertain. The germline V gene encodes CDR1 MNHEY and CDR2 SVGEGT. Trimming removed 7 bases from V and 10 bases from J, with 15 bases in between. The CDR3 length is 12 residues. The chain's CDR3 is CASTSLLQAQYF. CDR3 in DNA: TGTGCCAGCACCTCACTTCTCCAGGCGCAGTATTTT.

CDR3 amino acids: CASTPDRGFSNEQFF. The CDR3 nucleotides read TGTGCCAGCACCCCAGACAGGGGGTTTAGCAATGAGCAGTTCTTC. The chain combines TRBV27 with TRBJ2-1, with 9 bases fitting TRBD1. V trimming: 7 bases; J trimming: 6 bases; junction bases outside the gene matches: 10. Per germline, CDR1 MNHEY and CDR2 SMNVEV (reference sequence). This CDR3 comprises 15 residues.

This clonotype was seen only a few times. The V and J genes are TRBV5-1 and TRBJ2-4; 10 positions match TRBD1. The V gene end was trimmed by 7 bases and the J gene end by 8 bases; junction bases not matched to a gene: 12. Germline CDR1 and CDR2: SGHRS and YFSETQ. The CDR3 is 15 residues long. CDR3 nucleotide sequence: TGCGCCAGCTTTCCCTGGACAGGGGGAAGGGACATTCAGTACTTC. This codes for CASFPWTGGRDIQYF.

This rearrangement joins TRBV6-2 or TRBV6-3 to TRBJ2-7; 9 nucleotides match TRBD1. CDR1 and CDR2 from the germline V gene are MNHEY and SVGEGT. The CDR3 extends over 15 amino acids. Trimming cost V 0 bases and J 6 bases; bases outside gene matches: 6. CDR3 loop: CASSYSDGTGFEQYF. The CDR3 DNA sequence: TGTGCCAGCAGTTACTCGGATGGGACAGGGTTCGAGCAGTACTTC.